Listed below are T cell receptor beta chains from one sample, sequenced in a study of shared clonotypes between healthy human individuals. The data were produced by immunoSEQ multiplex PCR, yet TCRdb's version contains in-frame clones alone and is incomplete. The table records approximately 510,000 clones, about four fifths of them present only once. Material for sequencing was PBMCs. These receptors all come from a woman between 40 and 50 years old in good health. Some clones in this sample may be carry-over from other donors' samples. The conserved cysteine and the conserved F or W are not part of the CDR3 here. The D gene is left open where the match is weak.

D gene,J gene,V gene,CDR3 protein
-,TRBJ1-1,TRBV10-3,AISDGMNTEAF
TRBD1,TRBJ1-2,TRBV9,ASSAGTANLNYGYT
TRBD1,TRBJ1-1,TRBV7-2,ASSLSGTGRTEAF
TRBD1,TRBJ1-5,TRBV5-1,ASRPDRGNQPQH
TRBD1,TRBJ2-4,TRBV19,ASSIGQGAKAKNIQY
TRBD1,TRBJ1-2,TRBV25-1,ASSVTGVPT
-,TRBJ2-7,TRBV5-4,ASSLGTDYEQY
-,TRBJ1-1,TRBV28,ASSSRMTRQGTEAF
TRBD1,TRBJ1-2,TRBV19,ASIKRGGLNYGYT
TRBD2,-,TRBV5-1,ASSLGLAGTLGYEQY
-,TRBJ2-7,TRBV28,ASLNRASYEQY
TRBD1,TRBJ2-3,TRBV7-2,ASSLQGVSTDTQY
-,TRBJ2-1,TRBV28,ASSFVGGDEQF
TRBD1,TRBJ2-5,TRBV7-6,ASSLAGQGAGETQY
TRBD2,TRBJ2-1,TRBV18,ASSPGTSSYNEQF
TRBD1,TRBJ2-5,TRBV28,ASSKIDRVPETQY
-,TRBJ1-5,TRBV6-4,ASSPQWGGSQPQH
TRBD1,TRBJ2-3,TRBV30,AWSGEQGDSDTQY
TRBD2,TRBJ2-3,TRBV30,AWSRSTSGSGTDTQY
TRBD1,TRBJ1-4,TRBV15,ATSRNPTGGNGEKLF
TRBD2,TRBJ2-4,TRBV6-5,ASSVIAGGVNIQY
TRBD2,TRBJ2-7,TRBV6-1,ASSENLAGEFEQY
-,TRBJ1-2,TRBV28,ASTRNYGYT
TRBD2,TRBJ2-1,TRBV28,ASRAGLAGLLDEQF
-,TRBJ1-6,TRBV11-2,ASSSTGPVGYNSPLH
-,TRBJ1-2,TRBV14,ASSQDPAGSRRYGYT
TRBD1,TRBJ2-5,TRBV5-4,ASRRDRGQQETQY
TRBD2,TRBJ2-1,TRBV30,AWSEGLAGRDEQF
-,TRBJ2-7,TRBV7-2,ASSLPQGTTTYEQY
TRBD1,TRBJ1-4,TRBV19,ASSIVGTARYEKLF
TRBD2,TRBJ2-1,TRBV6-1,ASKSGRLGNEQF
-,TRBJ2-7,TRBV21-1,ASSKGRGFSYEQY